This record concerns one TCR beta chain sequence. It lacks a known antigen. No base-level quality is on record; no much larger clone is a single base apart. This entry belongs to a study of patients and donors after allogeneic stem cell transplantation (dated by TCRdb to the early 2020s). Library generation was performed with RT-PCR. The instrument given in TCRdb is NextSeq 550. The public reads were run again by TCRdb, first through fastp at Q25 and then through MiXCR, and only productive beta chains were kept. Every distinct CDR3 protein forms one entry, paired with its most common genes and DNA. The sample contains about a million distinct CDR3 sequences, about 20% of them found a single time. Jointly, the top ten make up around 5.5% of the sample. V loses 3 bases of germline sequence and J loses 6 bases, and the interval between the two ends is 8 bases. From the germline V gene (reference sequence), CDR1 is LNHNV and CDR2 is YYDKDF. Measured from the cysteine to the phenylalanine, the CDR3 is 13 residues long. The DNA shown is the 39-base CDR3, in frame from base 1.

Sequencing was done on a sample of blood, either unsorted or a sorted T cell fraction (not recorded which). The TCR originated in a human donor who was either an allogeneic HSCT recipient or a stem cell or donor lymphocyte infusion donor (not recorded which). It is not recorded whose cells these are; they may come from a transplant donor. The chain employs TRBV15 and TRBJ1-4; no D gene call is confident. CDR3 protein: CATSSLQDEKLFF. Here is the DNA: TGTGCCACCAGCAGCCTCCAAGATGAAAAACTGTTTTTT.